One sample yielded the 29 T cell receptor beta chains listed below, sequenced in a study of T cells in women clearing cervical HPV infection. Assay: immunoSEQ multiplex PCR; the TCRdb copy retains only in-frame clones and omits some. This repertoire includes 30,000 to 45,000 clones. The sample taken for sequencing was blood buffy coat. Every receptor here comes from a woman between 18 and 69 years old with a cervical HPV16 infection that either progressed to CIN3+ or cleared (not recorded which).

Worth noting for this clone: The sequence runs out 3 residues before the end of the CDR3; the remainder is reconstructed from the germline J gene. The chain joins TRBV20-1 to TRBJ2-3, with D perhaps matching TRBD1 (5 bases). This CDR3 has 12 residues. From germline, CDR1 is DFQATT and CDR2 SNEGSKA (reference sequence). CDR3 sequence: CSARQGNQPQYF. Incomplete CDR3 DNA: TGCAGTGCTAGACAGGGCAATCAGCCG.

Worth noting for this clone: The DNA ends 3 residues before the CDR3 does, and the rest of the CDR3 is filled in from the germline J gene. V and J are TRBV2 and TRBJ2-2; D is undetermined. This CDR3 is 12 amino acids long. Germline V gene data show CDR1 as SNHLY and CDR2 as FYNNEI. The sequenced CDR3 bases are TGTGCCAGCATGGGCGAAAATGAAAAG. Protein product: CASMGENEK. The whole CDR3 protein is CASMGENEKLFF.

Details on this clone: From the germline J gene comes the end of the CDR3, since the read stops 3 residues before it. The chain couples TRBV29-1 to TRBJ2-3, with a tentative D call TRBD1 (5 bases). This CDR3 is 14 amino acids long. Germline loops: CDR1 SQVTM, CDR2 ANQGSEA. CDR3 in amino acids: CSVEVAGRQETQYF. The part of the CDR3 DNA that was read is TGCAGCGTTGAAGTAGCAGGGCGTCAAGAGACG.

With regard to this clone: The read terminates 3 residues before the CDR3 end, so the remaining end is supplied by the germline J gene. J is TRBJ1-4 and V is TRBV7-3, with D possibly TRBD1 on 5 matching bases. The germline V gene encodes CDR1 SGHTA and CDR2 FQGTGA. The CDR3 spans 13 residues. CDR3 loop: CASSLVRDSPLFF. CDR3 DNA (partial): TGTGCCAGCAGCTTAGTCAGGGATTCACCA.

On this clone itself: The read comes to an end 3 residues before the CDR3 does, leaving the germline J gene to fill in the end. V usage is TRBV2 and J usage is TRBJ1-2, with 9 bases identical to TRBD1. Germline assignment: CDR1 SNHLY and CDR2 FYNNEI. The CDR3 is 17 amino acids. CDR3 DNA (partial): TGTGCCAGCAGCATTTTCGTGACCGGGACAGGGACCTACGAC. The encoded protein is CASSIFVTGTGTYD. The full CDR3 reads CASSIFVTGTGTYDYTF.

The CDR3 DNA, read in part, is TGTGCCAGTAGTACCTCCGGGACAGGGGGCACAGATACC. It translates to CASSTSGTGGTDT. The full CDR3 sequence reads CASSTSGTGGTDTYTF. The chain carries TRBV19 and TRBJ1-2, with TRBD1 matching 12 bases. Coverage ceases 3 residues before the CDR3 finishes, and the germline J gene fills in the end. The CDR3 spans 16 residues. The germline CDR1 and CDR2 sequences are LNHDA and SQIVND (reference sequence).

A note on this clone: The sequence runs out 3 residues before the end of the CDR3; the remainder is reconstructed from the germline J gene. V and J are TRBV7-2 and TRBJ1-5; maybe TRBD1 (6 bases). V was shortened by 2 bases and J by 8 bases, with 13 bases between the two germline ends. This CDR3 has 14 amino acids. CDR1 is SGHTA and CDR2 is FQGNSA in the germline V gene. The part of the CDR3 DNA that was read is TGTGCCAGCAGCTTAAGTGAGGGGGAAAAGCCC. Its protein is CASSLSEGEKP. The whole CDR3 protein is CASSLSEGEKPQHF.

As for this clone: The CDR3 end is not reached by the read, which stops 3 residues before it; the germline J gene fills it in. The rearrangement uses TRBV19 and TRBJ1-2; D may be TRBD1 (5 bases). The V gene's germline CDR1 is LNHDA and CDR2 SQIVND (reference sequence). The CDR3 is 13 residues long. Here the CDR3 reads CAISGGLGDTYTF. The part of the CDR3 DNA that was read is TGTGCCATATCCGGGGGTTTGGGAGATACC.

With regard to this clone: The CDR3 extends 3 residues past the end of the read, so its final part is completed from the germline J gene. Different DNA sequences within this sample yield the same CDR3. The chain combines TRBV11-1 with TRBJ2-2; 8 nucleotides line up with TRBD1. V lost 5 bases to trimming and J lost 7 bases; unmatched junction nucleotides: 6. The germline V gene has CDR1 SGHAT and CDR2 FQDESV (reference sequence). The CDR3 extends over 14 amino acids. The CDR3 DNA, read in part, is TGTGCCAGCAGCCTTGGACAGGGACTCGGGGAG. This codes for CASSLGQGLGE. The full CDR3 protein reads CASSLGQGLGELFF. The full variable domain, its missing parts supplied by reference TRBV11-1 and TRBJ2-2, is EAEVAQSPRYKITEKSQAVAFWCDPISGHATLYWYRQILGQGPELLVQFQDESVVDDSQLPKDRFSAERLKGVDSTLKIQPAELGDSAMYLCASSLGQGLGELFFGEGSRLTVL.

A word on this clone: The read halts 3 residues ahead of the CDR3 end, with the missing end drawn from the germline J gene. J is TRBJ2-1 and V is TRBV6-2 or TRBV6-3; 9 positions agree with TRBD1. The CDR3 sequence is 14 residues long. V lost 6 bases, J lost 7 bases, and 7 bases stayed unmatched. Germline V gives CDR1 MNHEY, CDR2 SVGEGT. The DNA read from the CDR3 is TGTGCCAGCAGCTCCGGGACAGGGTTAAATGAG. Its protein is CASSSGTGLNE. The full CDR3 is CASSSGTGLNEQFF.

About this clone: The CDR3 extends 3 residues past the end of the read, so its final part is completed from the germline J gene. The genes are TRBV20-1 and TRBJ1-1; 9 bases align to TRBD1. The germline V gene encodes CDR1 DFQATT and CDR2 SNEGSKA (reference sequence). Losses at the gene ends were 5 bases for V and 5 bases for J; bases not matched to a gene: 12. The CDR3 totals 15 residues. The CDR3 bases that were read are TGCAGTGCTTTCTCCGGGACAGGGTATAGGACTGAA. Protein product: CSAFSGTGYRTE. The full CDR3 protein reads CSAFSGTGYRTEAFF.

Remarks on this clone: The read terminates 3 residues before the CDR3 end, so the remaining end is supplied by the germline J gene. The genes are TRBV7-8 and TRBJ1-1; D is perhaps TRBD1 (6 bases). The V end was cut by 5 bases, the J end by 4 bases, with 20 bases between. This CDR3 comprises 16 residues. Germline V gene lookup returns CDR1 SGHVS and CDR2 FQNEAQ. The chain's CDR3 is CASSPRGAVRGTEAFF. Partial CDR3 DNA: TGTGCCAGCAGCCCTCGGGGGGCCGTAAGGGGCACTGAA.

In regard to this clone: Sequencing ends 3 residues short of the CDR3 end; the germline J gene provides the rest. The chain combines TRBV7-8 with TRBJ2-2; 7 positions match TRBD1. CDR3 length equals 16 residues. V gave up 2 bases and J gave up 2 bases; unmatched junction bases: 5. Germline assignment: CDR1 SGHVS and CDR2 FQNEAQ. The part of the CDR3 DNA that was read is TGTGCCAGCAGCTTATTGAACAGGGGTAACACCGGGGAG. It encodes CASSLLNRGNTGE. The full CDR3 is CASSLLNRGNTGELFF.

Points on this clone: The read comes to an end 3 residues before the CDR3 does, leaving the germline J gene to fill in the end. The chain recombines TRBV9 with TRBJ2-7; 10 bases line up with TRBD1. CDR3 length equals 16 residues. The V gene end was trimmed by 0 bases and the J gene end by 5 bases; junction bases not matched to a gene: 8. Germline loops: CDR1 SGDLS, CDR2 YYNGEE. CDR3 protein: CASSVASGTGVDEQYF. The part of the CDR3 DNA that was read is TGTGCCAGCAGCGTAGCTTCAGGGACAGGGGTCGACGAG.

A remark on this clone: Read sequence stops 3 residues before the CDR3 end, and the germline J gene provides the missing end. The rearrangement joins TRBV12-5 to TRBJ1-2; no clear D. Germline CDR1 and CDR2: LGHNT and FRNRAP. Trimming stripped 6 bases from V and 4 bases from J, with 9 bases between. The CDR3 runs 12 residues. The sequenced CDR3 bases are TGTGCTAGTGGCCAAGACTCCTATGGC. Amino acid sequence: CASGQDSYG. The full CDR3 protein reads CASGQDSYGYTF.

CDR3 residues: CASSVGLASTDTQYF. Incomplete CDR3 DNA: TGTGCCAGCAGCGTAGGCCTAGCTAGCACAGATACG. This chain links TRBV9 with TRBJ2-3, with D maybe TRBD2 (5 bases). The CDR3 end is not reached by the read, which stops 3 residues before it; the germline J gene fills it in. Trimming cost V 0 bases and J 0 bases, with 8 bases left between them. Germline assignment: CDR1 SGDLS and CDR2 YYNGEE. The CDR3 contains 15 residues.

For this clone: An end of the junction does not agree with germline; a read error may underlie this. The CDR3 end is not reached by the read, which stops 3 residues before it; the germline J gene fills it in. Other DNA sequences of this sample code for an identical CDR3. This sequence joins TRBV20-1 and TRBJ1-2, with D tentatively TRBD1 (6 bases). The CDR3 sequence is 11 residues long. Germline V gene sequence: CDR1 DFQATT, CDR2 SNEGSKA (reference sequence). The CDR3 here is CSAGDIYGYTF. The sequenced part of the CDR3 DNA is TGCAGTGCAGGGGACATTTATGGA.

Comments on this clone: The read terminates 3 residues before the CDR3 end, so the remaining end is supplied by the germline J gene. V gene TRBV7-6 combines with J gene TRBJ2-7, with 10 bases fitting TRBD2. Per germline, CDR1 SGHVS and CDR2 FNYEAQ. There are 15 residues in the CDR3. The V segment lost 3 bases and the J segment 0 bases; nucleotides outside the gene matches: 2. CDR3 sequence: CASSFASGSSYEQYF. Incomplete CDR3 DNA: TGTGCCAGCAGCTTCGCTAGCGGGAGCTCCTACGAG.

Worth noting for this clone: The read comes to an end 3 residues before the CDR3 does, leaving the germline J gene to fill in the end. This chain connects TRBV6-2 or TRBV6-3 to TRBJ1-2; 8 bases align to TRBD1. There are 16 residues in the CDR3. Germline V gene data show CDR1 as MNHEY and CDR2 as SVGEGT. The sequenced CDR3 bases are TGTGCCAGCAGCACAACTCGGGACAGGAGCTCCTACGAC. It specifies CASSTTRDRSSYD. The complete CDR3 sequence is CASSTTRDRSSYDYTF.

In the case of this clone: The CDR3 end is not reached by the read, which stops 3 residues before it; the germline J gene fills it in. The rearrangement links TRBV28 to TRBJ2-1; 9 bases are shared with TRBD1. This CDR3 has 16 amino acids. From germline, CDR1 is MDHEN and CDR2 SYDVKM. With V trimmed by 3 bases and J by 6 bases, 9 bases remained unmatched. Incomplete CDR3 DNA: TGTGCCAGCAGTTTCCCTCGACAGGGGGTCCTCAATGAG. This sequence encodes CASSFPRQGVLNE. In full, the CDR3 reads CASSFPRQGVLNEQFF.

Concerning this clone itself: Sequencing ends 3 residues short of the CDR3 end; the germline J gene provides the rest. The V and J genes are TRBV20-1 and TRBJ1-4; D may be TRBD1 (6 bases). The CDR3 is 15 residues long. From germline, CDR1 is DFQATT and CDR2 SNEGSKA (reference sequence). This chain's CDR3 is CSAVNDRTVLRKLFF. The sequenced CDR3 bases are TGCAGTGCTGTTAATGACAGGACCGTTCTTAGGAAA.

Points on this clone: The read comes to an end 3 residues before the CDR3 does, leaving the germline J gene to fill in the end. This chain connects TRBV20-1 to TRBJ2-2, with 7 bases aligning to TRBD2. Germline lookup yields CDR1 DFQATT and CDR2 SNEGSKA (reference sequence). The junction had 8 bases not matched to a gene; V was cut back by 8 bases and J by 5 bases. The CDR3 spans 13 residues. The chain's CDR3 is CSRMEAGTGELFF. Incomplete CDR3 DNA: TGCAGTCGAATGGAAGCGGGGACCGGGGAG.

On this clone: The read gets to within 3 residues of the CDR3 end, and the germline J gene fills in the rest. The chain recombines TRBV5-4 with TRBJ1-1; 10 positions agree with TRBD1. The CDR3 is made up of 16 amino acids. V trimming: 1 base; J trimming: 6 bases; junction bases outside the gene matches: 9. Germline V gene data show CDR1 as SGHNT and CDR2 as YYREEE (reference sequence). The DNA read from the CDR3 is TGTGCCAGCAGCTTGACGGGACAGGGGTCAAGGTCTGAA. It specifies CASSLTGQGSRSE. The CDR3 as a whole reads CASSLTGQGSRSEAFF. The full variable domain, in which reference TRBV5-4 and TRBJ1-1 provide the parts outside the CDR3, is ETGVTQSPTHLIKTRGQQVTLRCSSQSGHNTVSWYQQALGQGPQFIFQYYREEENGRGNFPPRFSGLQFPNYSSELNVNALELDDSALYLCASSLTGQGSRSEAFFGQGTRLTVV.

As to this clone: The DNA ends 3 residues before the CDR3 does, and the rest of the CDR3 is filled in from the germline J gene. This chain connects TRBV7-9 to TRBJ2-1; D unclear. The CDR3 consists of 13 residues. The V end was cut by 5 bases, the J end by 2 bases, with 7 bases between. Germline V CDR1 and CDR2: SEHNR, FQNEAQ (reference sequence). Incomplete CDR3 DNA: TGTGCCAGCAGCCCACGCGCCTACAATGAG. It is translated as CASSPRAYNE. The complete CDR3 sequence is CASSPRAYNEQFF. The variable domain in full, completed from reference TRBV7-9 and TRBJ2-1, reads DTGVSQNPRHKITKRGQNVTFRCDPISEHNRLYWYRQTLGQGPEFLTYFQNEAQLEKSRLLSDRFSAERPKGSFSTLEIQRTEQGDSAMYLCASSPRAYNEQFFGPGTRLTVL.

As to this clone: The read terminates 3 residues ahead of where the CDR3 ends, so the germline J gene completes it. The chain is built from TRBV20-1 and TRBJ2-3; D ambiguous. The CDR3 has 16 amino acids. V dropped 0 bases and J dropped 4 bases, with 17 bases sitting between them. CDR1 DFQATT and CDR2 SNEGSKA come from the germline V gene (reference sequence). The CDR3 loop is CSARDLGWLGADTQYF. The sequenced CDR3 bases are TGCAGTGCTAGAGATCTGGGCTGGTTGGGCGCAGATACG.

This CDR3 is CASSLEVNSPLFF. The sequenced part of the CDR3 DNA is TGTGCCAGCAGCTTGGAGGTTAATTCACCA. The V gene is TRBV5-6, the J gene TRBJ1-4, with D uncertain. The CDR3 end lies 3 residues beyond the end of the read and is filled in from the germline J gene. The germline V gene has CDR1 SGHDT and CDR2 YYEEEE. The CDR3 runs to 13 residues.

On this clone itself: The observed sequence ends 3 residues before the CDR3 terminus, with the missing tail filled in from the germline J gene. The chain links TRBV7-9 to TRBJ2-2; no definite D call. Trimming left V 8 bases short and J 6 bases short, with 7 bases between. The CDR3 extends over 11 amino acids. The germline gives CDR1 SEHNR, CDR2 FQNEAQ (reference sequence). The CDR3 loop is CASPGPGELFF. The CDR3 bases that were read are TGTGCCAGCCCAGGCCCCGGGGAG.

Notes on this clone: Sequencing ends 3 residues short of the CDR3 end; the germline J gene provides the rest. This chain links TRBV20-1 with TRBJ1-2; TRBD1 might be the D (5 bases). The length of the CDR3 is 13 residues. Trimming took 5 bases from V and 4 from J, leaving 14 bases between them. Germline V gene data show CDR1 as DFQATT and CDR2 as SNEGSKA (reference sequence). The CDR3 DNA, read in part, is TGCAGTGCTCCCGGGGGACTTTCCTATGGC. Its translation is CSAPGGLSYG. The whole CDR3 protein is CSAPGGLSYGYTF.

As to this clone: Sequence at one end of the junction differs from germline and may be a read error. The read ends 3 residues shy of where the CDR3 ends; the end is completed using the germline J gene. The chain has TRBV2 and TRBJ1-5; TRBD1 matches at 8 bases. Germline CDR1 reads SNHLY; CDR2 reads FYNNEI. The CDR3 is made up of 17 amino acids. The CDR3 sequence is CASSEALQGAGNQPQHF. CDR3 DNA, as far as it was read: TGTGCCAGCAGCGAAGCCCTCCAGGGGGCCGGCAATCAGCCC. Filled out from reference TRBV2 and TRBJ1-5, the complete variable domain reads EPEVTQTPSHQVTQMGQEVILRCVPISNHLYFYWYRQILGQKVEFLVSFYNNEISEKSEIFDDQFSVERPDGSNFTLKIRSTKLEDSAMYFCASSEALQGAGNQPQHFGDGTRLSIL.